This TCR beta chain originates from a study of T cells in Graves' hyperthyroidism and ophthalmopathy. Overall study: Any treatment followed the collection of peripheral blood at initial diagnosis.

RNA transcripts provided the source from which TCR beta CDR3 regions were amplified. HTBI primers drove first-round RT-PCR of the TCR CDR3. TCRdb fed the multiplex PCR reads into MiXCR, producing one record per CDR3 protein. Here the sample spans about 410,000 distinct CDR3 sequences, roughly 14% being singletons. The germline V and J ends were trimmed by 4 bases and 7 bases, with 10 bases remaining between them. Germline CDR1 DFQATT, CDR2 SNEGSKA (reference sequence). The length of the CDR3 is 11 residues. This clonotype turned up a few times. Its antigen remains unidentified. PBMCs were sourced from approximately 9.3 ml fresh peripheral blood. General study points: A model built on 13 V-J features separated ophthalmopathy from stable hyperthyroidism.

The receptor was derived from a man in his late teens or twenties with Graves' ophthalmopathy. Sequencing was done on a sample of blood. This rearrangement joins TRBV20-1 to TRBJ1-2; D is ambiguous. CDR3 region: CSATEIGGYTF. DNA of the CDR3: TGCAGTGCTACGGAGATCGGTGGCTACACCTTC.